The clone carrying this T cell receptor (beta chain) occurred once. Antigen: not known. The data stem from a study of PD-L1 blockade in urothelial cancer. Study-wide background: In the patient group, about 90% of the roughly 30 were males with bladder-origin urothelial cancer. General study points: When pretreatment blood TCR clonality was below the median, it predicted better survival.

Added to each PCR by spiking were synthetic TCR analog templates. Profiling relied on immunoSEQ multiplex PCR, and the TCRdb table lists in-frame clones only, not all of them. This sample has under 40,000 clones, with 85% to 90% found just once. This CDR3 region has 15 residues. Per the germline V gene, CDR1 is KGHSH and CDR2 is LQKENI. The junction had 6 bases not matched to a gene; V was cut back by 5 bases and J by 0 bases. Patients each gave 1 to 8 samples, pretreatment and on-treatment. This clonotype originated in a man in his forties or fifties with urothelial cancer. The input for sequencing was PBMCs, taken around atezolizumab (anti-PD-L1) treatment. This chain links TRBV18 with TRBJ2-7, with TRBD1 matching 8 bases. The CDR3 loop is CASSDGQGGSYEQYF. As DNA, the CDR3 is TGTGCCAGCTCAGACGGACAGGGTGGCTCCTACGAGCAGTACTTC.